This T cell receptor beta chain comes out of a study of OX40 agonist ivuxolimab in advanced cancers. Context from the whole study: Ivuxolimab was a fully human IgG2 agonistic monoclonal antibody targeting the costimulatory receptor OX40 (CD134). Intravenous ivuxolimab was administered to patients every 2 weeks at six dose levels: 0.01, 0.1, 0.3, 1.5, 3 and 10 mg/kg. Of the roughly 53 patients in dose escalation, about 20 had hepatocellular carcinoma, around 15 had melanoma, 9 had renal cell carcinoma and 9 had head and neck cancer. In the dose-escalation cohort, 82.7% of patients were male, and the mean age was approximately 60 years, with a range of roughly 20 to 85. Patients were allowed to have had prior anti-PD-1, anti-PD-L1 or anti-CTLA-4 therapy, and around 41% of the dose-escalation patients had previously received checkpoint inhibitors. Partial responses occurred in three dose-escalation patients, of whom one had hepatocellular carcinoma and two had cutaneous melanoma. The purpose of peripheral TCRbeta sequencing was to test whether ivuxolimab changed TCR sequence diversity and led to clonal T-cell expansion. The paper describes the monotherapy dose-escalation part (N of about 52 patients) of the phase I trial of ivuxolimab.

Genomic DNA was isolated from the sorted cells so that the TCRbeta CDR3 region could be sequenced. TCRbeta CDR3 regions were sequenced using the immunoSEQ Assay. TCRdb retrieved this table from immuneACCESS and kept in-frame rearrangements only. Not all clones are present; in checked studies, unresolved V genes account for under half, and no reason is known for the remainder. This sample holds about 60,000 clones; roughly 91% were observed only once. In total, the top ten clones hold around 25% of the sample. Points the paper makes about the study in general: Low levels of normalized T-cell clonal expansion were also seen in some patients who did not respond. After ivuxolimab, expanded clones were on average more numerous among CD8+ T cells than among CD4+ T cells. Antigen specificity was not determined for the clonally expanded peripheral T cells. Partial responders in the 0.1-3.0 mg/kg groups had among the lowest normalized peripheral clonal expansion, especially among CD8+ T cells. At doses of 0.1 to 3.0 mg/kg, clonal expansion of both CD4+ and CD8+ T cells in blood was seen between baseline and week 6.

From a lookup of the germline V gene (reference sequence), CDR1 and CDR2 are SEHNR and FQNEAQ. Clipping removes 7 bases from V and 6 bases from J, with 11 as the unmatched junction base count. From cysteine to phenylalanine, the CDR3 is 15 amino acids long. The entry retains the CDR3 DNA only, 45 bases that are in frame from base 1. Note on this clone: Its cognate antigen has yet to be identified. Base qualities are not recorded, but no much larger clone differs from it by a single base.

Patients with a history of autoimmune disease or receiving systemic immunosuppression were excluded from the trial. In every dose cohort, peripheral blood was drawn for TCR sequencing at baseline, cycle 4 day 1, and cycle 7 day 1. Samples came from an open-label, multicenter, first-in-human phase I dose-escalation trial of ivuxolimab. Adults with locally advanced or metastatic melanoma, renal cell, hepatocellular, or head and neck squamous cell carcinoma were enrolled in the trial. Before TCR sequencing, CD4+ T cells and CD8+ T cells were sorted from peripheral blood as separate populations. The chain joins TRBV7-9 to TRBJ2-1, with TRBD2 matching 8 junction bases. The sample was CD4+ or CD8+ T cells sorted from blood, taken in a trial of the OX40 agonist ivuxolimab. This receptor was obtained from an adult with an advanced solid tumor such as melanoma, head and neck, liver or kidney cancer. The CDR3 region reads CASTLLAGGPNEQFF. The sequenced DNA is TGTGCCAGCACCCTACTTGCGGGAGGACCCAATGAGCAGTTCTTC.